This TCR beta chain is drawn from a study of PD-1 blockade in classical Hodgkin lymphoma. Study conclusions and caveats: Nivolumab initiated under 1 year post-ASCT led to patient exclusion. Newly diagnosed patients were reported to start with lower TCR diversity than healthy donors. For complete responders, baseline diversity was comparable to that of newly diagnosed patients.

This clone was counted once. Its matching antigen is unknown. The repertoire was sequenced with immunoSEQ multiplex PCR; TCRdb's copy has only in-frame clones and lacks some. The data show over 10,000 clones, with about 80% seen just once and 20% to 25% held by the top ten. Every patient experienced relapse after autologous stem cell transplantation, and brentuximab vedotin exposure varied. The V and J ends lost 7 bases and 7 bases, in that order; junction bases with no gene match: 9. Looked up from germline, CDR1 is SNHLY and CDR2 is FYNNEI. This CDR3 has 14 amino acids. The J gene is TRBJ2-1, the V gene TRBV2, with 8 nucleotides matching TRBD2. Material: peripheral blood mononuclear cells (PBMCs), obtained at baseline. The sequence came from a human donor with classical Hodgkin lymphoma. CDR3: CASTGGAIGNEQFF. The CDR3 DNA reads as TGTGCCAGCACGGGGGGGGCTATTGGGAATGAGCAGTTCTTC.